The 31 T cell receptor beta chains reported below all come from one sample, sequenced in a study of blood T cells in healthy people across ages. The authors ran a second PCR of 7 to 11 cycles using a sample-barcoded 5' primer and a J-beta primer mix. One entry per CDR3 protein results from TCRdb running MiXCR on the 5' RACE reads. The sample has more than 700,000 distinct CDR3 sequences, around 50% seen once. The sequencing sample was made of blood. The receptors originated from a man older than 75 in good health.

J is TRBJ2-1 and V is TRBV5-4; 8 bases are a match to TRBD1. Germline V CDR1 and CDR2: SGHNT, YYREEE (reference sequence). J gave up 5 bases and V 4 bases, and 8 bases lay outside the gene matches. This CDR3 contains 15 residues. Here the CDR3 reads CASSPDRGTHNEQFF. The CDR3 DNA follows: TGTGCCAGCAGCCCCGACAGGGGAACCCACAATGAGCAGTTCTTC.

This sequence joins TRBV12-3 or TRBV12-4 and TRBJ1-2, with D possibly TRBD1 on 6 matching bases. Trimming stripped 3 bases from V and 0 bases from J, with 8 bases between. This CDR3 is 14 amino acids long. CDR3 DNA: TGTGCCAGCAGTTTTGGACAGACTAACTATGGCTACACCTTC. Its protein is CASSFGQTNYGYTF.

In nucleotides, the CDR3 is TGTGCCAGCAGCTGGAGCACTGGGGGAGATACGCAGTATTTT. Its translation: CASSWSTGGDTQYF. The gene calls are TRBV7-2 and TRBJ2-3; possibly TRBD1 or TRBD2 for D (5 bases each). The V end was cut by 4 bases, the J end by 5 bases, with 13 bases between. CDR3 size: 14 residues. The V gene's germline CDR1 is SGHTA and CDR2 FQGNSA.

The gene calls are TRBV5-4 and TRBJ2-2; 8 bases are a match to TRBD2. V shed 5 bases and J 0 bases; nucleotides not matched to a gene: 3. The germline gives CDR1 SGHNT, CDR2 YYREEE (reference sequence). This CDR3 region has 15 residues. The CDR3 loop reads CASRPGLANTGELFF. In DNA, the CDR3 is TGTGCCAGCAGACCGGGACTAGCGAACACCGGGGAGCTGTTTTTT. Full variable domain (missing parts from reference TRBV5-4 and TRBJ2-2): ETGVTQSPTHLIKTRGQQVTLRCSSQSGHNTVSWYQQALGQGPQFIFQYYREEENGRGNFPPRFSGLQFPNYSSELNVNALELDDSALYLCASRPGLANTGELFFGEGSRLTVL.

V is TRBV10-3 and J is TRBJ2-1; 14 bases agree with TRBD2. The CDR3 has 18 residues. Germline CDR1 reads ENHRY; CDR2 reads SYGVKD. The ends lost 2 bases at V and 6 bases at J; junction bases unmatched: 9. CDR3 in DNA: TGTGCCATCAGTGAGCGGGGGACTAGCGGGAGAGGTTCCAATGAGCAGTTCTTC. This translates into CAISERGTSGRGSNEQFF.

The CDR3 region has the DNA TGCGCCAGCAGCCCCCCCAGAGACGGAACCTATGGCTACACCTTC. This translates into CASSPPRDGTYGYTF. V gene TRBV5-1 combines with J gene TRBJ1-2; no firm D call. The V end was cut by 4 bases, the J end by 4 bases, with 17 bases between. Germline V lookup: CDR1 SGHRS, CDR2 YFSETQ. This CDR3 has 15 residues.

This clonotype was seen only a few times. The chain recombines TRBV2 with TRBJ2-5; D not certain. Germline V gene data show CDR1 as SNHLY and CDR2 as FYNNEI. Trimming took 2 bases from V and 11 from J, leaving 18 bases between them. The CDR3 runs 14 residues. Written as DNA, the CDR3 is TGTGCCAGCAGTGAACAAGGAGCGTTACGAGAGCAGTACTTC. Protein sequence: CASSEQGALREQYF.

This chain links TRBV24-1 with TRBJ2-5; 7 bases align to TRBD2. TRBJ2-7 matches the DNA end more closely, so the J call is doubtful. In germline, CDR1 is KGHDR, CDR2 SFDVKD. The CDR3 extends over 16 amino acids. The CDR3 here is CATSDSRASGKIEQYF. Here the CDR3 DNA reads TGTGCCACCAGTGATTCTAGGGCTAGCGGTAAGATCGAGCAGTACTTC.

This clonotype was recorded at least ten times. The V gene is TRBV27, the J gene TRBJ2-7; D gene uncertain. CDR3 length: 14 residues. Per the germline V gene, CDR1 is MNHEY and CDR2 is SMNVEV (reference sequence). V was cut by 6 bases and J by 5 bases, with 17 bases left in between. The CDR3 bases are TGTGCCAGCAGCCGCTCAAACCCACCCAACGAGCAGTACTTC. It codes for CASSRSNPPNEQYF.

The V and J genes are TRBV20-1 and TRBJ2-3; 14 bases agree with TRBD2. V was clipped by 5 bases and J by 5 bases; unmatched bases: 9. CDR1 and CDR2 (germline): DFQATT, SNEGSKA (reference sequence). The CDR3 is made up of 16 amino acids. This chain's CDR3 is CSAAMTSGRALDTQYF. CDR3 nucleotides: TGCAGTGCTGCGATGACTAGCGGGAGGGCCTTAGATACGCAGTATTTT.

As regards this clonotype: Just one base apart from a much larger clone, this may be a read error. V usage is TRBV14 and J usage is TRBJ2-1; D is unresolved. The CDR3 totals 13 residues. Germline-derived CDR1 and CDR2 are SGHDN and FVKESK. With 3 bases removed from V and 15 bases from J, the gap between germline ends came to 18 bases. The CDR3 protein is CASSQRGNGVRFF. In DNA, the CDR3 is TGTGCCAGCAGCCAGCGTGGGAATGGGGTGCGGTTCTTC.

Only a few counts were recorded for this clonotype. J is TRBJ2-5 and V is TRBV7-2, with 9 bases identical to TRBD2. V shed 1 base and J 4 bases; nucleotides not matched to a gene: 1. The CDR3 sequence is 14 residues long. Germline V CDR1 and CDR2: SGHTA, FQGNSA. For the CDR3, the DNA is TGTGCCAGCAGCTTAGTAGCGGGAGTAGAGACCCAGTACTTC. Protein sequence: CASSLVAGVETQYF.

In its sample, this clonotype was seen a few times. CDR3 residues: CASSQGLRGTYEQYF. For the CDR3, the DNA is TGTGCCAGCAGCCAAGGGTTGCGGGGTACCTACGAGCAGTACTTC. The gene calls are TRBV3-1 and TRBJ2-7, with TRBD2 as a possible D gene (6 bases). The CDR3 runs 15 residues. Germline values: CDR1 LGHDT, CDR2 YNNKEL (reference sequence). Between the trimmed V and J ends, which lost 1 base and 2 bases, there was a span of 12 bases.

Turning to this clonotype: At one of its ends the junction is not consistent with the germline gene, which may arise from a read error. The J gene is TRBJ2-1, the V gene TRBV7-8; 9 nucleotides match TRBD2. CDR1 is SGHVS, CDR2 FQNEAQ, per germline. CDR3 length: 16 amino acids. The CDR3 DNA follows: TGTGCCGGCAGCTTATATCTAAGCGGGGGGTACAATGAGCAGTTCTTC. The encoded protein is CAGSLYLSGGYNEQFF. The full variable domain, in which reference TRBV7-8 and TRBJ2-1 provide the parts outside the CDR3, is GAGVSQSPRYKVAKRGQDVALRCDPISGHVSLFWYQQALGQGPEFLTYFQNEAQLDKSGLPSDRFFAERPEGSVSTLKIQRTQQEDSAVYLCAGSLYLSGGYNEQFFGPGTRLTVL.

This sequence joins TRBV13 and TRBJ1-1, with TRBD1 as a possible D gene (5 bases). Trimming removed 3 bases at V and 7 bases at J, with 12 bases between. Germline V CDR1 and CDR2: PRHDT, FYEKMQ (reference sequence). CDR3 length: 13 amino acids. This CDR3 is CASSFGGGLEAFF. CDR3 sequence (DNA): TGTGCCAGCAGCTTCGGGGGTGGGCTTGAAGCTTTCTTT.

This CDR3 reads CASSSPGQGVGYEQYF. The CDR3 region has the DNA TGTGCCAGCAGTTCGCCTGGACAGGGAGTGGGCTACGAGCAGTACTTC. The chain is built from TRBV28 and TRBJ2-7; 8 nucleotides line up with TRBD1. The J segment lost 3 bases and the V segment lost 4 bases, leaving 11 bases of the junction unmatched. This CDR3 comprises 16 residues. From germline, CDR1 is MDHEN and CDR2 SYDVKM.

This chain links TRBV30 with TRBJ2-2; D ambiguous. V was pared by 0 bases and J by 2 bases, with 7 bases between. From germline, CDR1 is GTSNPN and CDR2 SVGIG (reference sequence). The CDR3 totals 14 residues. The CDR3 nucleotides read TGTGCCTGGAGTGTTACAGCAAACACCGGGGAGCTGTTTTTT. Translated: CAWSVTANTGELFF.

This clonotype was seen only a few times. The CDR3 sequence is CASSNRRVGTSIAKNIQYF. The CDR3 bases are TGTGCCAGCAGCAACAGGAGGGTGGGAACGAGTATAGCCAAAAACATTCAGTACTTC. The chain combines TRBV21-1 with TRBJ2-4; the D call TRBD2 from the table was never checked on the DNA. TRBV21-1 represents a pseudogene. This CDR3 has 19 residues.

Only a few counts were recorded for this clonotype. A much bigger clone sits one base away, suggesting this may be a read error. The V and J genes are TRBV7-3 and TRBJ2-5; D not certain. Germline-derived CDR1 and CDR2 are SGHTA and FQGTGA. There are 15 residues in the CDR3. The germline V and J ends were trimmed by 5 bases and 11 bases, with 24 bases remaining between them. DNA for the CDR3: TGTGCCAGCAGCCCTTACATAAGTAAATACAATGAGCAGTACTTC. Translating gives CASSPYISKYNEQYF. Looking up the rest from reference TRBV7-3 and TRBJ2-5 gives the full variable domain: GAGVSQTPSNKVTEKGKYVELRCDPISGHTALYWYRQSLGQGPEFLIYFQGTGAADDSGLPNDRFFAVRPEGSVSTLKIQRTERGDSAVYLCASSPYISKYNEQYFGPGTRLLVL.

CDR3 bases: TGTGCCAGCAGCCAACGTGCGGGAGCATACTACGAGCAGTACTTC. It is translated as CASSQRAGAYYEQYF. The chain uses TRBV14 and TRBJ2-7, with 7 bases identical to TRBD2. CDR1 is SGHDN, CDR2 FVKESK, per germline. Trimming at V came to 2 bases and at J to 3 bases, leaving 7 bases not matched to a gene. This CDR3 is built from 15 residues.

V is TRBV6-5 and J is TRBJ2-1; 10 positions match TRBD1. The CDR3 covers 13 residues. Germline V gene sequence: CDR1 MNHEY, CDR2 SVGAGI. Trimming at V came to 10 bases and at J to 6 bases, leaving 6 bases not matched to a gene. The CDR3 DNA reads TGTGCCACTCGGACAGGGGGTGGCAATGAGCAGTTCTTC. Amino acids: CATRTGGGNEQFF.

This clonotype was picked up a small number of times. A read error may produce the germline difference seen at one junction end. CDR3 region: CASGYRPPDTQYF. In DNA form, the CDR3 reads TGTGCCAGCGGTTACCGCCCCCCGGATACGCAGTATTTT. The chain joins TRBV6-6 to TRBJ2-3; D not resolved. From germline, CDR1 is MNHNY and CDR2 SVGAGI (reference sequence). This CDR3 is 13 amino acids long.

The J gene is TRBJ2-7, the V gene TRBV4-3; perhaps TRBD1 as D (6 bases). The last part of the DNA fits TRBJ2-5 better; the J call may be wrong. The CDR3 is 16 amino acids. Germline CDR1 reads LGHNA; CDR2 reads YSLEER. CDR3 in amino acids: CASSQDWRQGLETQYF. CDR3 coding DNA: TGCGCCAGCAGCCAAGATTGGCGCCAGGGGTTAGAGACCCAGTACTTC.

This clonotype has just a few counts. In nucleotides, the CDR3 is TGTGCCAGCAGCTTAGCCGGACAGGGTCCTGAAAAACTGTTTTTT. Its protein product is CASSLAGQGPEKLFF. This chain connects TRBV7-2 to TRBJ1-4; TRBD1 matches at 8 bases. The trim removed 0 bases at V and 7 bases at J, leaving 4 bases unmatched. CDR3 length: 15 amino acids. Germline assignment: CDR1 SGHTA and CDR2 FQGNSA.

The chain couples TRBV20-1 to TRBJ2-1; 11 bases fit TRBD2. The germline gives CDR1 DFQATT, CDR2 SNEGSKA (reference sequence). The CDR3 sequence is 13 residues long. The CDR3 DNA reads TGCAAGGTAGCGGGAGGGATGGTTAATGAGCAGTTCTTC. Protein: CKVAGGMVNEQFF.

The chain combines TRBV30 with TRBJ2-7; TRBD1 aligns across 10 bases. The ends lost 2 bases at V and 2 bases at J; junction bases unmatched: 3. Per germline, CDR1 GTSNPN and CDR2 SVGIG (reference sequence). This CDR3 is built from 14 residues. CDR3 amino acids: CAWSKDRGPYEQYF. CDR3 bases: TGTGCCTGGAGTAAAGACAGGGGGCCCTACGAGCAGTACTTC.

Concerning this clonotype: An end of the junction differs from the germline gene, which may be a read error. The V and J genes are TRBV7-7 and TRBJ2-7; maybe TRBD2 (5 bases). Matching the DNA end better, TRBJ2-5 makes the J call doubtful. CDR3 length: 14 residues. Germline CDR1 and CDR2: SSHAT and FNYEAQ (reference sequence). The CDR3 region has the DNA TGTGCTAGCAGCTCCGAAGGGAGCTTTGAGACCCAGTACTTC. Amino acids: CASSSEGSFETQYF.

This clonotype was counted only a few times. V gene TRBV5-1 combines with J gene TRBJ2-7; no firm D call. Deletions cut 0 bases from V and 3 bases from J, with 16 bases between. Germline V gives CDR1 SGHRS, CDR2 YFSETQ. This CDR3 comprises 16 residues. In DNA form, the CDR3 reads TGCGCCAGCAGCTTGGGGGTTGCCCAGCTCAACTACGAGCAGTACTTC. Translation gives CASSLGVAQLNYEQYF. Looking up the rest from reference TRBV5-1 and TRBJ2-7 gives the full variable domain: KAGVTQTPRYLIKTRGQQVTLSCSPISGHRSVSWYQQTPGQGLQFLFEYFSETQRNKGNFPGRFSGRQFSNSRSEMNVSTLELGDSALYLCASSLGVAQLNYEQYFGPGTRLTVT.

CDR3 in amino acids: CASSLRAGADEQFF. The CDR3, as DNA: TGTGCCAGCAGTTTACGAGCGGGAGCGGATGAGCAGTTCTTC. The chain employs TRBV28 and TRBJ2-1; 8 bases agree with TRBD2. From germline, CDR1 is MDHEN and CDR2 SYDVKM. The CDR3 loop spans 14 amino acids. V was clipped by 2 bases and J by 8 bases; unmatched bases: 5.

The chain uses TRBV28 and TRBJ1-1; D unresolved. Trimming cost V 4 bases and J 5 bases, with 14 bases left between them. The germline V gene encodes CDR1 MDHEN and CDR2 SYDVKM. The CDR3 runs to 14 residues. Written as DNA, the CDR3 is TGTGCCAGCAGTTATGTTTGGGCTAATACTGAAGCTTTCTTT. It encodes CASSYVWANTEAFF.

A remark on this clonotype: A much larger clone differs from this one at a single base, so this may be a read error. For the CDR3, the DNA is TGTGCCAGCAGCTTAGGACTAGCGGAGGGCCAAGAGACCCAGTACTTC. This codes for CASSLGLAEGQETQYF. The rearrangement links TRBV7-2 to TRBJ2-5; 9 nucleotides align to TRBD2. V was pared by 1 base and J by 1 base, with 4 bases of the junction left unmatched. Germline values: CDR1 SGHTA, CDR2 FQGNSA. This CDR3 spans 16 amino acids.